Shown below are 18 T cell receptor delta chains from a single sample sequenced in a study of γδ T cells in repeated Plasmodium falciparum infection (dated by TCRdb to the early 2020s). For bulk TCR repertoire analysis, Vgamma9/Vdelta2+ and Vdelta2-negative gammadelta T cell populations were flow-sorted out of peripheral blood mononuclear cells. Libraries were built with multiplex PCR. Sequencer: Illumina MiSeq. For TCRdb, the public reads were processed anew by CATT, and duplicate DNA sequences were folded into one row. This sample gives about 51,000 delta-chain clones in total; more than 1.5% of them show up just once. Clones ranked in the top ten supply around 25% of the sample. The sample taken for sequencing was gamma-delta T cells from blood. These receptors were taken from a pool of human donors (malaria-infected and uninfected, not separated).

On this clone itself: The limits of the CDR3 on the DNA are not certain, so only TCRdb's listed CDR3 is given. The V gene is listed as TRAV29/DV5; no J gene was called; TRDD3 is the table's D call, not checked against the DNA. With termini counted, the CDR3 has 24 amino acids. CDR1 and CDR2 (germline): NSMFDY, ISSIKDK. The chain's CDR3 is CSVLLCSKPLPPWGAGSGTDKLIF.

Comment on this clone: This DNA translates differently at residue 14 from the TCRdb protein, which is that of a much larger clone; a read error is likely, and the protein shown is the DNA's own translation. The chain has TRDV1 and TRDJ1, with 9 bases lining up with TRDD3. Germline V gene data show CDR1 as TSWWSYY and CDR2 as QGS. The CDR3 sequence is 20 residues long. CDR3: CALGERPNQGYWGTPTKLIF. CDR3 bases: TGTGCTCTTGGGGAACGTCCGAATCAGGGCTACTGGGGGACACCTACTAAACTCATATTT.

As concerns this clone: A far bigger clonotype differs at one base, so this is likely a read error. At the DNA level, this CDR3 is encoded by other sequences in the same sample as well. The chain carries TRDV2 and TRDJ1, with D possibly matching TRDD3 (6 bases). The J gene comes from matching the DNA to germline here; TCRdb lacks it. The germline V gene encodes CDR1 GEAIGNYY and CDR2 EKD. Trimming took off 3 bases at V and 3 bases at J, with 22 bases between the two ends. The CDR3 extends over 17 amino acids. CDR3 in DNA: TGTGCCTGTGACCCCCTACTGGGAGATAACGGGGCCGATAAACTCATCTTT. Protein product: CACDPLLGDNGADKLIF.

As concerns this clone: A far larger clone is only one base removed, so a read error is likely. In the same sample, other DNA sequences code for this CDR3. This CDR3 is CASWGISYTDKLIF. CDR3 sequence (DNA): TGTGCCTCCTGGGGGATAAGTTACACCGATAAACTAATCTTT. The J gene was not called, though the V gene is TRDV3; TRDD3, as called in the table, went unchecked against the DNA. Germline V gene lookup returns CDR1 TVYSNPD and CDR2 GDNSRS (reference sequence). The CDR3 totals 14 residues.

This clone was seen more than once but under ten times. The translation of this DNA and the TCRdb protein of a much larger clone differ at residue 9, probably owing to a read error; the protein shown here is translated from the DNA. V gene TRAV38-2/DV8 combines with J gene TRDJ1; possibly TRDD3 for D (6 bases). The J gene, absent from TCRdb, was called here by matching the DNA to germline. CDR3 length equals 22 residues. Germline-derived CDR1 and CDR2 are TSESDYY and QEAYKQQN. DNA for the CDR3: TGTGCTTATAGAAGCGGTTACGTTTGGGGTGGGGGCCACCTACGGTACACCGATAAACTCATCTTT. It specifies CAYRSGYVWGGGHLRYTDKLIF.

With respect to this clone: A far larger clone lies a single base away; this is likely a read error. Distinct nucleotide sequences in the sample also encode this CDR3. The chain is built from TRDV2 and TRDJ1; D is perhaps TRDD3 (6 bases). The CDR3 has 17 residues. The V gene lost 3 bases and the J gene lost 8 bases, with 27 bases spanning the gap. Per the germline V gene, CDR1 is GEAIGNYY and CDR2 is EKD. In nucleotides, the CDR3 is TGTGCCTGTGACCAATTAATTCCAGAGGTGGATACATCAAAACTCATCTTT. Amino acid sequence: CACDQLIPEVDTSKLIF.

This clone has more than one count but fewer than ten. The translation of this DNA and the TCRdb protein of a much larger clone differ at residue 19, probably owing to a read error; the protein shown here is translated from the DNA. For the CDR3, the DNA is TGTGCTCTTGGGGAACCCCCGAACCTTCCTCACTGGGGGATGCACCTTTTGACAACACAACTCTTCTTT. This codes for CALGEPPNLPHWGMHLLTTQLFF. The rearrangement uses TRDV1 and TRDJ2; 10 nucleotides agree with TRDD3. TCRdb supplies no J gene; here it was assigned by aligning the nucleotide sequence to germline. This CDR3 contains 23 residues. Germline-derived CDR1 and CDR2 are TSWWSYY and QGS.

This clone was observed a few times. The TCRdb protein, from a much larger clone, departs from this DNA's translation at residue 5, likely by read error; the protein shown derives from the DNA. J is TRDJ1 and V is TRDV1, with TRDD3 matching over 9 bases. The J gene, absent from TCRdb, was called here by matching the DNA to germline. The V gene end was trimmed by 4 bases and the J gene end by 0 bases; junction bases not matched to a gene: 24. CDR1 and CDR2 (germline): TSWWSYY, QGS. The CDR3 covers 22 residues. CDR3 coding DNA: TGTGCTCTTGGGGGACTCGTTGGCTCATTGTACTGGGGGAGCCCGTACACCGATAAACTCATCTTT. Translated, it gives CALGGLVGSLYWGSPYTDKLIF.

This clone came up many times. The protein given by TCRdb reflects a much larger clone and differs at residue 9 from this DNA's translation, likely from a read error; the protein shown is the DNA's translation. This chain joins TRAV38-2/DV8 and TRDJ1, with D possibly being TRDD3 (5 bases). The length of the CDR3 is 19 residues. V dropped 0 bases and J dropped 2 bases, with 23 bases sitting between them. Germline assignment: CDR1 TSESDYY and CDR2 QEAYKQQN. CDR3 region: CAYRSAPRDGWGKTDKLIF. In DNA, the CDR3 is TGTGCTTATAGGAGCGCCCCCCGGGATGGATGGGGAAAGACCGATAAACTCATCTTT.

This clone was seen a few times. Since a far larger clone is one base different, this is likely a read error. The same CDR3 can be traced to other DNA sequences in this sample. The J gene is TRDJ2, the V gene TRDV3; 10 bases are shared with TRDD3. TCRdb does not report a J gene; here it was assigned by matching the DNA to germline references. The CDR3 runs 24 residues. The germline V gene has CDR1 TVYSNPD and CDR2 GDNSRS (reference sequence). The CDR3 DNA sequence: TGTGCCTCCAGAAACCCCCTTTCCTACCCCACCCCTTACTGGGGGATCTTTTTGACAGCGCAACTCTTCTTT. It translates to CASRNPLSYPTPYWGIFLTAQLFF.

This clone occurred many times. TCRdb's protein for this DNA is that of a much larger clone and differs from the translation at residue 13, likely a read error; the protein shown is the DNA translation. The V and J genes are TRDV2 and TRDJ1, with 10 bases aligning to TRDD3. TCRdb lists no J gene, so it was determined here by aligning the DNA to germline. Germline assignment: CDR1 GEAIGNYY and CDR2 EKD. V shed 3 bases and J 1 base; nucleotides not matched to a gene: 16. CDR3 length: 19 residues. CDR3 DNA sequence: TGTGCCTGTGACTCAATGCCCGGTACTGGGGGATCCAGCACCGATAAACTCATCTTT. It yields the protein CACDSMPGTGGSSTDKLIF.

This clone showed up many times. A far larger clone differs by one base, so this is likely a read error. Different DNA sequences within this sample yield the same CDR3. The J gene is TRDJ1, the V gene TRDV3, with 9 bases that match TRDD3. CDR1 and CDR2 (germline): TVYSNPD, GDNSRS (reference sequence). The length of the CDR3 is 17 residues. DNA of the CDR3: TGTGCTCAAAGGTTGAGGACTGGGGGACCCTACACCGATAAACTCATCTTT. It codes for CAQRLRTGGPYTDKLIF.

This clone showed up many times. TCRdb's listed protein matches a much larger clone and diverges from this DNA's translation at residue 15, likely through a read error; the protein shown comes from the DNA. V usage is TRDV2 and J usage is TRDJ1; 8 nucleotides align to TRDD3. In the absence of a J gene in TCRdb, the DNA was matched to germline to assign it here. Germline V gene lookup returns CDR1 GEAIGNYY and CDR2 EKD. The CDR3 is 18 residues long. The CDR3 loop is CACDTVLGALRSTDELIF. The CDR3 DNA reads TGTGCCTGTGACACCGTACTGGGGGCCCTACGAAGTACCGATGAACTCATCTTT.

Notes on this clone: TCRdb's protein, taken from a much larger clone, differs from this DNA's translation at residue 17, likely owing to a read error; the protein displayed comes from the DNA. The CDR3 here is CALGEPNLLTGIRGTTRLIF. In DNA form, the CDR3 reads TGTGCTCTTGGGGAACCAAACCTACTCACGGGTATTCGGGGGACGACAAGACTCATCTTT. The chain couples TRDV1 to TRDJ1; weak D call: TRDD3 (6 bases). Germline matching of the DNA provided the J gene here, since TCRdb leaves it blank. CDR3 length: 20 amino acids. The germline V gene encodes CDR1 TSWWSYY and CDR2 QGS. Deletions cut 1 base from V and 10 bases from J, with 34 bases between.

This clone was detected only a few times. Only one base separates this from a far larger clonotype, so it likely reflects a read error. Other DNA sequences of this sample code for an identical CDR3. The V gene call is TRDV3, and the J gene call is absent; the table gives TRDD3 as D, unverified against the DNA. The germline gives CDR1 TVYSNPD, CDR2 GDNSRS (reference sequence). CDR3 length: 15 residues. CDR3 sequence reads: CAFSPLGDMRPGLIF. In DNA form, the CDR3 reads TGTGCCTTTTCTCCACTGGGGGATATGCGGCCAGGACTCATCTTC.

To note about this clone: This is likely an artifact of a read error, given a far larger clone one base away. Other DNA sequences in this specimen translate into the identical CDR3. The chain carries TRDV1 and TRDJ1; TRDD3 aligns across 9 bases. The CDR3 is 16 amino acids. The germline gives CDR1 TSWWSYY, CDR2 QGS. In nucleotides, the CDR3 is TGTGCTCTCGGGGAACTACTGGGGGACTTCCGCGATAAACTCATCTTT. Translation: CALGELLGDFRDKLIF.

This clone was seen many times. TCRdb's protein, taken from a much larger clone, differs from this DNA's translation at residue 12, likely owing to a read error; the protein displayed comes from the DNA. Different DNA sequences within this sample yield the same CDR3. The chain is built from TRDV2 and TRDJ1; 8 nucleotides align to TRDD3. No J gene was available from TCRdb, and it was assigned here by a germline match of the DNA. Looked up from germline, CDR1 is GEAIGNYY and CDR2 is EKD. Unmatched junction bases numbered 29, after V lost 0 bases and J lost 0 bases. This CDR3 has 24 amino acids. The CDR3 reads CACDTVIPYSDRGIGTNYTDKLIF. DNA for the CDR3: TGTGCCTGTGACACCGTTATCCCTTACTCAGACCGGGGGATAGGAACGAATTACACCGATAAACTCATCTTT.

Concerning this clone: The protein held in TCRdb is that of a much larger clone and does not match this DNA's translation at residue 6, likely because of a read error; the protein shown is translated from the DNA. The chain combines TRDV1 with TRDJ1, with D tentatively TRDD3 (6 bases). V lost 2 bases, J lost 0 bases, and 28 bases lay in between. Germline assignment: CDR1 TSWWSYY and CDR2 QGS. CDR3 length: 21 amino acids. The CDR3 DNA reads TGTGCTCTTGGGGAATTTACCTTCTATCTGGGGACTCGGTTCTACACCGATAAACTCATCTTT. Its protein is CALGEFTFYLGTRFYTDKLIF.